This record covers a single T cell receptor (beta chain). The same CDR3 is also encoded by other DNA sequences in this sample. The data were obtained in a study of shared clonotypes between healthy human individuals. Trimming removed 0 bases at V and 0 bases at J, with 9 bases between. Germline assignment: CDR1 MNHEY and CDR2 SVGAGI. The CDR3 runs 15 residues. It was across several immunoSEQ plates that each subset's genomic DNA was evenly split. Generated by immunoSEQ multiplex PCR, the TCRdb table keeps only in-frame clones and is missing some. The sample yields roughly 2.4 million clones, almost 96% seen once.

The sample taken for sequencing was naive CD4+ T cells sorted from blood. The subset was: CD45RA+ positively selected. The V and J genes are TRBV6-5 and TRBJ2-7; D possibly corresponds to TRBD1 (5 bases). This TCR was sampled from a young man in good health. The CDR3 is CASSYSYRSSYEQYF. The CDR3 nucleotides read TGTGCCAGCAGTTACTCCTACAGGAGCTCCTACGAGCAGTACTTC.